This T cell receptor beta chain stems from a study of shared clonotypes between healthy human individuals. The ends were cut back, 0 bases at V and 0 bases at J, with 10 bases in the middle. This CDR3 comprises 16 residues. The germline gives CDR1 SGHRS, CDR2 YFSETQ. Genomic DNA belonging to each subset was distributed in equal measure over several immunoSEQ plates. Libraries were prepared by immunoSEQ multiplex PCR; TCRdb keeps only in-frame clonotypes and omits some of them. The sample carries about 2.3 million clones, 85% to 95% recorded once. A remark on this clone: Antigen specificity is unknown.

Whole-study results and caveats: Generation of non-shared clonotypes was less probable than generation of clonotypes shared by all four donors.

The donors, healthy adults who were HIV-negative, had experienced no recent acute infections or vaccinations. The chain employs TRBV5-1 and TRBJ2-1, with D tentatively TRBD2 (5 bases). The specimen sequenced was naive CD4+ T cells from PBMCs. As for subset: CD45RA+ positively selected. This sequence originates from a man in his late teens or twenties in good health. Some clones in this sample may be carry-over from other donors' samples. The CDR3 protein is CASSLEGGPSYNEQFF. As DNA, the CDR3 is TGCGCCAGCAGCTTGGAAGGAGGCCCCTCCTACAATGAGCAGTTCTTC.